The TCR beta chain under discussion was sequenced for a study of CXCR3-negative and CXCR3-positive naive CD8 T cells (dated by TCRdb to between 2018 and 2021). Regarding the research as a whole: In total, approximately 150 million TRB reads were obtained, corresponding to roughly 1.5 +/- 0.3 million reads per library. Data from roughly twelve donors, pooled across two independent experiments, went into the diversity and physicochemical repertoire analyses. The TRBV-TRBJ cluster analysis covered naive subsets from about 5 donors and memory cells from 3 donors.

Each CD8+ T cell subset was flow-sorted in triplicate, with roughly 300,000 cells per subset placed directly into RLT lysis buffer. Standard density gradient centrifugation was used to isolate peripheral blood mononuclear cells from buffy coats. Total RNA was extracted from sorted cells using an RNeasy Mini Kit. Taken from the germline V gene, the CDR1 and CDR2 loops are SQVTM and ANQGSEA. The CDR3 numbers 13 residues from cysteine through phenylalanine. The DNA is not on file. Findings and caveats that apply to the study as a whole: CXCR3 expression partially decreased after cryopreservation, so most assays used freshly isolated PBMCs. Because surface CD5, which has been linked to self-reactivity in mice, was comparable between naive subsets, TCR interaction strength was also inferred from TRB CDR3 physicochemical properties. Within the same donor, TRBV-TRBJ usage looked similar between naive CXCR3-negative and CXCR3-positive cells, but memory cells had distinct patterns. Comparably high repertoire diversity was found in both naive subsets, whereas much lower repertoire diversity was found in memory CD8+ T cells.

Sequencing instrument: NextSeq 550. The Human TCR Profiling Kit (MiLaboratory) was used to make UMI-labeled 5' RACE TRB cDNA libraries. The full amount of extracted RNA was used for cDNA synthesis, and the full amount of resulting cDNA was used for PCR amplification. Libraries were prepared in parallel with an identical number of PCR cycles. Per the source publication's procedure: With a minimum of two reads required per UMI, MIGEC and MiXCR pulled out about 52,000 +/- 9,100 unique UMI-labeled TRB cDNA molecules from each library. An average of roughly 40,000 +/- 10,000 functional in-frame TRB CDR3 nucleotide clonotypes without stop codons was found per library. After downsampling to 5000 UMI-labeled TRB molecules per sample, diversity metrics such as normalized Shannon-Wiener and Chao1 were calculated in VDJtools. For the central five CDR3 residues, VDJtools calculated physicochemical properties weighted by clonotype size, namely interaction energy, strength, volume and Kidera factor 4. TCRdb reprocessed the reads; each CDR3 protein sequence makes one entry, and DNA is unavailable. TCRdb assigned the V and J calls; the authors' analysis was not used. The table kept for this sample lists about 41,000 distinct CDR3 sequences. The ten largest clonotypes hold roughly 15% of the sample.

About this clonotype: Its antigen is unknown.

This sequence originates from a human donor in good health. Some clones in this sample may be carry-over from other donors' samples. Rearrangement joined TRBV29-1 to TRBJ1-1. Material: memory CD8+ T cells from blood. Sample cell subset or site, as interpreted from the label and publication: conventional CD8+ memory T cells (TMEM), sorted as controls. The CDR3 region: CSVEGGVTLNAFF.